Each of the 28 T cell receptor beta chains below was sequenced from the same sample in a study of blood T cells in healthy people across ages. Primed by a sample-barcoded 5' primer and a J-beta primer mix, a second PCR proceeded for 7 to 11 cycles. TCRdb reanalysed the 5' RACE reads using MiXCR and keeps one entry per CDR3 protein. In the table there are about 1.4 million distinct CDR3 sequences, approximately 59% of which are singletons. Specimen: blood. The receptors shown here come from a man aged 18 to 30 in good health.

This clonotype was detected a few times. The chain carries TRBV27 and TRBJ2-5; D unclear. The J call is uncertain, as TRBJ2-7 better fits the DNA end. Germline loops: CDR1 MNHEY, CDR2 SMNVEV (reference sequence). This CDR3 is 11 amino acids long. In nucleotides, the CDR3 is TGTGCCAGCAGGGGTCACTACGAGCAGTACTTC. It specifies CASRGHYEQYF.

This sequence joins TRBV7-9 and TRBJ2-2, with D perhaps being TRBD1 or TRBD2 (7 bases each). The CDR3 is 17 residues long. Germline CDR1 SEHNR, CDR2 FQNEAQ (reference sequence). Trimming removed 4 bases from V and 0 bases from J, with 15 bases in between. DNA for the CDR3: TGTGCCAGCAGCTCGAAGTCAGGGGGGGCGAACACCGGGGAGCTGTTTTTT. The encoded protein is CASSSKSGGANTGELFF.

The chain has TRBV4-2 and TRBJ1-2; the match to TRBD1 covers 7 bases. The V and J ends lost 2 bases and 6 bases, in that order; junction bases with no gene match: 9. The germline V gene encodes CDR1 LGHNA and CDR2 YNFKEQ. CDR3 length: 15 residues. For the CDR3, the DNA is TGTGCCAGCAGCCAAATGTTTGGGCAGGGGGATGGCTACACCTTC. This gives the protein CASSQMFGQGDGYTF.

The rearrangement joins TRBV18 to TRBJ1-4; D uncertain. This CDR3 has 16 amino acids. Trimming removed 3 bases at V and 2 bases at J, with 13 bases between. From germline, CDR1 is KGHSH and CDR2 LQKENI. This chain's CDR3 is CASSPSGLGTNEKLFF. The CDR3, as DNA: TGTGCCAGCTCACCGTCCGGACTTGGCACTAATGAAAAACTGTTTTTT.

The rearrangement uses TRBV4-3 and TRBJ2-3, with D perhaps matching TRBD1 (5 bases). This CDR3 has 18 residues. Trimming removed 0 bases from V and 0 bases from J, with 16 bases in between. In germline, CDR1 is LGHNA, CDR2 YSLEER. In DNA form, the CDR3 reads TGCGCCAGCAGCCAAGATCTTAGGTTTGGGGCCAGCACAGATACGCAGTATTTT. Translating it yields CASSQDLRFGASTDTQYF.

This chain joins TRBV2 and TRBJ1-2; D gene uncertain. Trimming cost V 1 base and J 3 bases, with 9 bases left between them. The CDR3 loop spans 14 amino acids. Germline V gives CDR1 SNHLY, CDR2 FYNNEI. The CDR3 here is CASSEEAGYYGYTF. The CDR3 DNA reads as TGTGCCAGCAGTGAAGAGGCAGGCTACTATGGCTACACCTTC.

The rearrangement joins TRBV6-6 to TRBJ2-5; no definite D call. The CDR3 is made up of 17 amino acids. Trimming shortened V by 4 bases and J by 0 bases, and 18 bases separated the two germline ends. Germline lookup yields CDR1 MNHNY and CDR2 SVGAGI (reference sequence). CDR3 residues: CASSSYHLGSYQETQYF. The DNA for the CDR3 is TGTGCCAGCAGTTCCTATCACCTGGGTTCGTACCAAGAGACCCAGTACTTC.

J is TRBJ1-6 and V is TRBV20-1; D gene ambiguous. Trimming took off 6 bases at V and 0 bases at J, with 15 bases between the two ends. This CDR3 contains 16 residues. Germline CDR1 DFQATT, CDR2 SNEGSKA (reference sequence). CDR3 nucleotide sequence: TGCAGTGCGAGACCGGGCCCAAGCTCCTATAATTCACCCCTCCACTTT. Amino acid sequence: CSARPGPSSYNSPLHF.

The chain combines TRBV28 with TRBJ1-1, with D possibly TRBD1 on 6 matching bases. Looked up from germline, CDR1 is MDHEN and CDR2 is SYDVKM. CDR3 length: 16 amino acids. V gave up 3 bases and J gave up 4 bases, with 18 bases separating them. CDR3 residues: CASSLSGWGGGTEAFF. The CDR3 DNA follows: TGTGCCAGCAGTTTGTCAGGCTGGGGAGGGGGCACTGAAGCTTTCTTT.

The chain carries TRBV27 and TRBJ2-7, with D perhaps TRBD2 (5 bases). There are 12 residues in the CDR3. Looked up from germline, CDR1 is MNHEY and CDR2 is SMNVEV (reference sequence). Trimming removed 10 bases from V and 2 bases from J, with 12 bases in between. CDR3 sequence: CATARGTYEQYF. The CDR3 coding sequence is TGTGCCACCGCCAGAGGGACCTACGAGCAGTACTTC.

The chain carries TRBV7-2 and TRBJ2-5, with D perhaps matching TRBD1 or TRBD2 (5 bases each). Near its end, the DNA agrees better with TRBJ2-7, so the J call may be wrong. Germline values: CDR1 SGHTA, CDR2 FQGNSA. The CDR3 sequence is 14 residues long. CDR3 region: CASSLWGPLSEQYF. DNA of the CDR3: TGTGCCAGCAGCTTGTGGGGACCCTTGTCCGAGCAGTACTTC.

Here the CDR3 DNA reads TGTGCCAGCCCGCCCGGGACATCCACCTACGAGCAGTACTTC. Translation: CASPPGTSTYEQYF. The V call is TRBV11-2, the J call TRBJ2-7; tentatively, D is TRBD1 (6 bases). Between the trimmed V and J ends, which lost 8 bases and 2 bases, there was a span of 16 bases. CDR3 length: 14 residues. Germline V gene sequence: CDR1 SGHAT, CDR2 FQNNGV.

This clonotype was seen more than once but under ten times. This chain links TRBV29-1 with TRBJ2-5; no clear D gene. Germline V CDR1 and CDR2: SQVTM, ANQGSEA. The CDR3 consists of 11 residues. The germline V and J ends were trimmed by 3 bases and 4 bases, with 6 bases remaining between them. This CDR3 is CSVELGETQYF. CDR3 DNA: TGCAGCGTTGAGTTGGGAGAGACCCAGTACTTC.

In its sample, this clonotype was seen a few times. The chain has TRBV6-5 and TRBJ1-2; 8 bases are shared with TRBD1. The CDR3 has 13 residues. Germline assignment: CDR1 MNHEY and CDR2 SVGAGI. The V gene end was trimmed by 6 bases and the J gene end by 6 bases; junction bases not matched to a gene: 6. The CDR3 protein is CASRTGTGNGYTF. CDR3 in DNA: TGTGCCAGCAGGACCGGGACAGGCAATGGCTACACCTTC.

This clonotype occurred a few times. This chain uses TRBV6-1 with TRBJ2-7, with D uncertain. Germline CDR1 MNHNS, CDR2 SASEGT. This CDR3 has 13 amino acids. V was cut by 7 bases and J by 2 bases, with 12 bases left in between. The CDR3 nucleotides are TGTGCCAGCACTGTGGAGATAACCTACGAGCAGTACTTC. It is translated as CASTVEITYEQYF.

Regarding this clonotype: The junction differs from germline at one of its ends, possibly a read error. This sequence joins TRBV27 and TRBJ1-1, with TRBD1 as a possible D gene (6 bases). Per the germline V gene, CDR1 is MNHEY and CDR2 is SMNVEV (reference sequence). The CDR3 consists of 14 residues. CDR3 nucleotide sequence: TGTGCAAGCAGGTGGGGGGGCGGGAACACTGAAGCTTTCTTT. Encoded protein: CASRWGGGNTEAFF.

The CDR3 loop is CASSPRTAIETQYF. In DNA, the CDR3 is TGCGCCAGCAGCCCCCGGACGGCTATCGAGACCCAGTACTTC. This chain links TRBV4-1 with TRBJ2-7; D ambiguous. The J call is doubtful: the DNA matches TRBJ2-5 better. The CDR3 is 14 amino acids. Germline V lookup: CDR1 MGHRA, CDR2 YSYEKL.

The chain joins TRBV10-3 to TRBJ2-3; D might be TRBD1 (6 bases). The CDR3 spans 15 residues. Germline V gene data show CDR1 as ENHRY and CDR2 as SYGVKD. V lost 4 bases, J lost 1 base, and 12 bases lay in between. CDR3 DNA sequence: TGTGCCATCAGTGCCAGGGGCGAGGGCACAGATACGCAGTATTTT. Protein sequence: CAISARGEGTDTQYF.

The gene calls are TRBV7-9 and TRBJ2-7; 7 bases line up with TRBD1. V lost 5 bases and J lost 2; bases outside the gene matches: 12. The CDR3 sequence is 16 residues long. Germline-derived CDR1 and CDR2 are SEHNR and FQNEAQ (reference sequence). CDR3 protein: CASSLTTGAATYEQYF. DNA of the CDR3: TGTGCCAGCAGCCTAACCACAGGGGCCGCCACCTACGAGCAGTACTTC.

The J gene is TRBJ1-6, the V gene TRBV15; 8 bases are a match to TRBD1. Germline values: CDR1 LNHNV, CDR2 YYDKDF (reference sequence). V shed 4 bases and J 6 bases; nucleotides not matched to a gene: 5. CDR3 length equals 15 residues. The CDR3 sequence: CATSILTGANSPLHF. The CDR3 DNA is TGTGCCACCAGCATCTTGACAGGGGCTAATTCACCCCTCCACTTT.

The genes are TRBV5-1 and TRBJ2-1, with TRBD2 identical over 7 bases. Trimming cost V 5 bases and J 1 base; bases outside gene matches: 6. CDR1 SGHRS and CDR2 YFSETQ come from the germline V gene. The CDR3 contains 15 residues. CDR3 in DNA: TGCGCCAGCAGTCCGCGGGAGCAATCCTACAATGAGCAGTTCTTC. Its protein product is CASSPREQSYNEQFF.

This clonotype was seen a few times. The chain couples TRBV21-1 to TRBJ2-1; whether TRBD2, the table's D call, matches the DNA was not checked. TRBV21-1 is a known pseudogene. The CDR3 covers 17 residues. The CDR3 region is CASSKARIAGLYNEQFF. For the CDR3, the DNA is TGTGCCAGCAGCAAAGCACGGATAGCGGGACTCTACAATGAGCAGTTCTTC.

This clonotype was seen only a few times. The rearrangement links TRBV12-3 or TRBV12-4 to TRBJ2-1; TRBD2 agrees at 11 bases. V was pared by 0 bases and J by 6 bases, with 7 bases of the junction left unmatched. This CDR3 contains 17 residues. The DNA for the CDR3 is TGTGCCAGCAGTTTAGCCCTTAGCGGGAGGGGGAGCAATGAGCAGTTCTTC. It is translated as CASSLALSGRGSNEQFF.

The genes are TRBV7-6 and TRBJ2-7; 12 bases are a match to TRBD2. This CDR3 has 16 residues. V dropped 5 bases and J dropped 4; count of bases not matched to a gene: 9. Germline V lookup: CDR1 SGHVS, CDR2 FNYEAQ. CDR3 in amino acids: CASSPRTSGKHYEQYF. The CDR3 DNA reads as TGTGCCAGCAGCCCAAGGACTAGCGGGAAGCATTACGAGCAGTACTTC.

CDR3 DNA sequence: TGTGCCAGCAGCGCTCCCGGGACTAGCGTTGAGCAGTTCTTC. As protein: CASSAPGTSVEQFF. The rearrangement uses TRBV7-2 and TRBJ2-1; TRBD2 agrees at 10 bases. The V and J ends lost 5 bases and 9 bases, in that order; junction bases with no gene match: 7. Germline V gene sequence: CDR1 SGHTA, CDR2 FQGNSA. CDR3 length: 14 amino acids.

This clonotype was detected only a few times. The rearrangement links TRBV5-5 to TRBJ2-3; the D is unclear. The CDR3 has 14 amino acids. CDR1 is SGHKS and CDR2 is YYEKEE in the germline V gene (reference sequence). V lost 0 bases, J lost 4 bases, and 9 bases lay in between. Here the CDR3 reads CASSLETSADTQYF. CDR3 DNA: TGTGCCAGCAGCTTGGAGACATCCGCAGATACGCAGTATTTT.

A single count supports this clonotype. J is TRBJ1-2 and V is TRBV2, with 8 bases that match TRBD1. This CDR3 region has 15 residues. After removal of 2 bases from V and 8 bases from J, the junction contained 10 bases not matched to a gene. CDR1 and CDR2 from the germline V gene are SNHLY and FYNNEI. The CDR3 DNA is TGTGCCAGCAGTGAAATTCGGTCAGGGGGCGACGGCTACACCTTC. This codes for CASSEIRSGGDGYTF.

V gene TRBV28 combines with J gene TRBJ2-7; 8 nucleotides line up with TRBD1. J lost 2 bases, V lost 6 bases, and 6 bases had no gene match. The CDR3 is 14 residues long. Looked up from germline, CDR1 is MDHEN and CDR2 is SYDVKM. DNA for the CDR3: TGTGCCAGCAGCTGGGACAGGCCCACCTACGAGCAGTACTTC. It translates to CASSWDRPTYEQYF.